Listed below are T cell receptor beta chains from one sample, sequenced in a study of shared clonotypes between healthy human individuals. Measured with immunoSEQ multiplex PCR; TCRdb has only the in-frame clones, and not every one. The table shows 1,500,000 or so clones, with 98% occurring only once. The specimen sequenced was naive CD4+ T cells sorted from blood. The receptors shown here come from a man younger than 45 in good health. Each CDR3 is given with its conserved first and last residue. Fields, in order: D gene, clone size, V gene, J gene, CDR3 DNA, CDR3 protein. D genes are given only for firm matches. For some rows the clone size is stated as once, few or many, or as a class when expanded; others skip it.

>NA|NA|TRBV7-6|TRBJ2-7
TGTGCCAGCAGCTTAGGGGGATGGTCTAGCCCCACACCGCAGTACTTC
CASSLGGWSSPTPQYF
>TRBD2|NA|TRBV5-4|TRBJ2-2
TGTGCCAGCAGCTTGGCCAGTGCGGGAGCCACCGGGGAGCTGTTTTTT
CASSLASAGATGELFF
>NA|NA|TRBV6-5|TRBJ2-3
TGTGCCAGCAGTTACTCGGGGGCGGCAGCAGATACGCAGTATTTT
CASSYSGAAADTQYF
>TRBD1|NA|TRBV5-1|TRBJ2-1
TGCGCCAGCAGCTTGGAACAGGGGTCCTACAATGAGCAGTTCTTC
CASSLEQGSYNEQFF
>TRBD1|NA|TRBV6-6|TRBJ1-5
TGTGCCAGCGACACAGGGGGTGGCCAGCCCCAGCATTTT
CASDTGGGQPQHF
>NA|NA|TRBV6-5|TRBJ2-7
TGTGCCAGCAGTAAAGCGACACTAATCTACGAGCAGTACTTC
CASSKATLIYEQYF
>TRBD2|NA|TRBV27|TRBJ2-3
TGTGCCAGCAGTAAGAGAACCGGGACTAGCGGCACAGATACGCAGTATTTT
CASSKRTGTSGTDTQYF
>TRBD1|NA|TRBV5-8|TRBJ1-1
TGTGCCAGTCCCGGGACAGGGCTGAACACTGAAGCTTTCTTT
CASPGTGLNTEAFF
>NA|NA|TRBV11-1|TRBJ2-7
TGTGCCAGCCGAGAGACAGAAAACTACGAGCAGTACTTC
CASRETENYEQYF
>NA|NA|TRBV5-4|TRBJ2-3
TGTGCCAGCAGCCCTGACCGAACAGATACGCAGTATTTT
CASSPDRTDTQYF
>NA|NA|TRBV6-5|TRBJ2-7
TGTGCCAGCAGTTACTCGATTAACTCATTTCCTTCCGAGCAGTACTTC
CASSYSINSFPSEQYF
>TRBD1|NA|TRBV10-3|TRBJ2-1
TGTGCCATCAGTGCACAGGGGGCTAACTACAATGAGCAGTTCTTC
CAISAQGANYNEQFF
>NA|NA|TRBV19|TRBJ2-3
TGTGCCAGTAGTATCTTAGGGGGGGGCAGGACCCGCACAGATACGCAGTATTTT
CASSILGGGRTRTDTQYF
>NA|NA|TRBV5-4|TRBJ2-7
TGTGCCAGCAGTCGACAGGTGATGAGCTCCTACGAGCAGTACTTC
CASSRQVMSSYEQYF
>NA|NA|TRBV28|TRBJ1-2
TGTGCCAGCAGCCCCAATTCCCTCTATGGCTACACCTTC
CASSPNSLYGYTF
>TRBD2|NA|TRBV27|TRBJ2-1
TGTGCCAGCAGTTTAAAGGTCTGGCCCCGGGCTAGCGGGAGCTTCAATGAGCAGTTCTTC
CASSLKVWPRASGSFNEQFF
>NA|NA|TRBV13|TRBJ2-1
TGTGCCAGCAGCTTCTGGTGGGGGGCGGACAGCTACAATGAGCAGTTCTTC
CASSFWWGADSYNEQFF
>NA|NA|TRBV2|TRBJ2-3
TGTGCCAGCAGTGACCGGACAGTGAGAACAGATACGCAGTATTTT
CASSDRTVRTDTQYF
>NA|once|TRBV21-1|TRBJ2-4
TGTGCCAGCAGCACCAGACTAGCGGGGCCACCCCTAGCCAAAAACATTCAGTACTTC
CASSTRLAGPPLAKNIQYF
>TRBD2|NA|TRBV5-4|TRBJ2-1
TGTGCCAGCATCCCGAGCGGGAGCGATTACAATGAGCAGTTCTTC
CASIPSGSDYNEQFF
>NA|few|TRBV6-5|TRBJ1-2
TGTGCCAGCAGTCCCGACCGGGCCTATGGCTACACCTTC
CASSPDRAYGYTF
>NA|NA|TRBV11-2|TRBJ2-1
TGTGCCAGCAGCTTAGCCACCCGAGTCTCCAATGAGCAGTTCTTC
CASSLATRVSNEQFF
>TRBD2|NA|TRBV5-4|TRBJ2-5
TGTGCCAGCAGCCCAAGCGGGACCCTTTTAGAGACCCAGTACTTC
CASSPSGTLLETQYF
>NA|NA|TRBV6-7|TRBJ2-5
TGTGCCAGCAGTTACCCCAGGTGGAGAGAGACCCAGTACTTC
CASSYPRWRETQYF
>NA|NA|TRBV9|TRBJ2-6
TGTGCCAGCAGCCGAGGGGCCAACGTCCTGACTTTC
CASSRGANVLTF
>NA|NA|TRBV29-1|TRBJ2-3
TGCAGCGTTGGACAGGGCACAGATACGCAGTATTTT
CSVGQGTDTQYF
>NA|NA|TRBV12-2|TRBJ2-3
TGTGCAAGTCGCTTAGTTGCTAGCGCGGACACAGATACGCAGTATTTT
CASRLVASADTDTQYF
>NA|NA|TRBV7-3|TRBJ2-2
TGTGCCAGCAGCTTATTCGGAGGGGCGGACACCGGGGAGCTGTTTTTT
CASSLFGGADTGELFF
>NA|NA|TRBV7-9|TRBJ2-3
TGTGCCAGCAGCTCCCGGATTCGGGAAGGAACAGATACGCAGTATTTT
CASSSRIREGTDTQYF
>NA|NA|TRBV10-2|TRBJ1-1
TGCGCCAGCAGATATGGGGTGAACACTGAAGCTTTCTTT
CASRYGVNTEAFF
>NA|NA|TRBV7-2|TRBJ1-1
TGTGCCAGCAGCCGCAGGGGACTACGAATGAACACTGAAGCTTTCTTT
CASSRRGLRMNTEAFF
>TRBD2|once|TRBV18|TRBJ2-7
TGTGCCAGCTCACTCCACGGACTAGCGGGAATTACCTACGAGCAGTACTTC
CASSLHGLAGITYEQYF
>TRBD1|NA|TRBV10-3|TRBJ1-1
TGTGCCATCAGAGTAGGACAGGGGTTGAACACTGAAGCTTTCTTT
CAIRVGQGLNTEAFF
>NA|NA|TRBV10-3|TRBJ2-5
TGTGCCATCAGTTACGGACCGGAGGGGGAGACCCAGTACTTC
CAISYGPEGETQYF
>NA|NA|TRBV2|TRBJ2-2
TGTGCCAGCTTGCGTGACAGGAACACCGGGGAGCTGTTTTTT
CASLRDRNTGELFF
>TRBD1|NA|TRBV5-1|TRBJ2-7
TGCGCCAGCAGCTCCGCTTGGGTGGGACAGGGGGTCCTAGACGAGCAGTACTTC
CASSSAWVGQGVLDEQYF
>NA|NA|TRBV15|TRBJ2-2
TGTGCCACCAGCAGAGATTTGGGCGGGGAGCTGTTTTTT
CATSRDLGGELFF
>NA|NA|TRBV4-3|TRBJ2-7
TGCGCCAGCAGCCAAGATATAGAAGCGGGTAAGGCGGAGCAGTACTTC
CASSQDIEAGKAEQYF
>NA|NA|TRBV28|TRBJ2-7
TGTGCCAGCAGTTCCGGCCCTCACGGCGAGCAGTACTTC
CASSSGPHGEQYF
>NA|NA|TRBV6-1|TRBJ2-7
TGTGCCAGCAGGCGACAGCACCTCCACAACTTC
CASRRQHLHNF
>TRBD1|NA|TRBV10-1|TRBJ2-1
TGCGCCAGCAGTGAGTCGATAGCGCTGACAGGGTACAATGAGCAGTTCTTC
CASSESIALTGYNEQFF
>TRBD2|once|TRBV7-3|TRBJ2-3
TGTGCCAGCAGCAAGACTAGCGGGAGGGATACGCAGTATTTT
CASSKTSGRDTQYF
>NA|NA|TRBV7-3|TRBJ2-3
TGTGCCAGCAGTATCGGGGGAGGTGGCACAGATACGCAGTATTTT
CASSIGGGGTDTQYF
>NA|NA|TRBV6-5|TRBJ2-7
TGTGCCAGCAGTTACGGGCAGGCAACCTACGAGCAGTACTTC
CASSYGQATYEQYF